This TCR beta chain comes out of a study of blood T cells in healthy people across ages. Study observations and caveats: Long-lived donors exceeded aged donors in naive CD4+ cells and diversity. A conclusive naive versus antigen-experienced comparison was prevented by the unsorted PBMCs. With donor CMV status unknown, expanded clonotype changes were possibly confounded.

Germline-derived CDR1 and CDR2 are KGHSH and LQKENI. The CDR3 contains 14 residues. V lost 2 bases and J lost 1, with 9 bases in between. In its sample, this clonotype was seen once. Its matching antigen is unknown. The authors ran a second PCR of 7 to 11 cycles using a sample-barcoded 5' primer and a J-beta primer mix. TCRdb independently ran MiXCR on the 5' RACE reads; one entry per CDR3 protein. The sample lists around 780,000 distinct CDR3 sequences; 56% were seen once. This clonotype was sampled from a man aged 40-49 years in good health. The chain carries TRBV18 and TRBJ2-7; unclear D gene. The source material was blood. This CDR3 is CASSPLPASYEQYF. The CDR3 DNA follows: TGTGCCAGCTCACCATTGCCGGCTTCCTACGAGCAGTACTTC.